The following is a TCR beta chain sequence with its context. Its antigen is unidentified. The data stem from a study of T cell responses to AZD1222 COVID-19 vaccine. The protocol was immunoSEQ multiplex PCR, while the TCRdb copy is restricted to in-frame clones and leaves out a portion. In the table there are 150,000 or so clones, roughly 87% of which are singletons. The V end was cut by 3 bases, the J end by 5 bases, with 13 bases between. CDR1 is MDHEN and CDR2 is SYDVKM in the germline V gene. The CDR3 length is 14 residues. The study, taken as a whole, reports: Donors were chiefly white British, with a greater number of females, and clonal diversity was perhaps underestimated. Unmutated regions of variants are reportedly targeted by nearly half of spike-specific TCRs.

Sequenced here: peripheral blood, sampled 28 days after the second AZD1222 dose. This clonotype originated in an adult who received the AZD1222 COVID-19 vaccine. This chain uses TRBV28 with TRBJ1-1; unclear D gene. CDR3 DNA: TGTGCCAGCAGTTTTCCAGTCCCTGGGACTGAAGCTTTCTTT. Translated: CASSFPVPGTEAFF.